This TCR beta chain was captured in a study of spatial heterogeneity in lung cancer. The study's findings and limits: Mutation counts in tumors were tracked by counts of expanded intratumoral alpha and beta TCRs.

This clonotype is categorized as medium-sized. What it recognizes is unknown. One entry per CDR3 protein results from TCRdb running MiXCR on the 5' RACE reads. The sample includes fewer than 25,000 distinct CDR3 sequences, under 5.5% of them seen just once. Documented time point: sample taken at primary tumor resection. The donors were 72 patients with non-small cell lung cancer that was early-stage and untreated. The CDR3 covers 17 residues. Germline V lookup: CDR1 ENHRY, CDR2 SYGVKD. Losses at the gene ends were 4 bases for V and 7 bases for J; bases not matched to a gene: 15. The clonotype was recovered from a male donor with early-stage non-small cell lung cancer. Sequences were derived from lung tumor tissue, sampled at surgery. This sequence joins TRBV10-3 and TRBJ1-2; 10 nucleotides match TRBD1. CDR3 sequence reads: CAISAAPDRGQEAGYTF. CDR3 DNA: TGTGCCATCAGTGCTGCCCCCGACAGGGGGCAGGAGGCTGGCTACACCTTC.